This T cell receptor (beta chain) was sequenced in a study of identical twins (dated by TCRdb to the mid-2010s). Notes on the research overall: To test whether fetal clonotypes persist, the study used deep sequencing on TCR alpha and beta repertoires from monozygotic twins, unrelated adults of various ages, and cord blood. Replicate twin experiments were performed at different times using different library preparation protocols to rule out contamination. The paper as a whole reports these results and caveats: Zero-insertion analyses could be partly confounded by invariant T cells such as MAIT and iNKT, though diverse VJ usage argued against such confounding for most clonotypes. A weaker excess of twin sharing was found in beta out-of-frame sequences because the signal-to-noise ratio was lowered by fewer shared sequences. Abundant cord blood beta clonotypes carried fewer insertions; young adult naive repertoires showed a weaker similar trend, while memory repertoires showed none. Compared with coincidental sharing between unrelated individuals, an excess of low generation-probability sequences was observed among out-of-frame TCR alpha sequences shared between twins. Recombination models systematically underestimated out-of-frame TCR alpha sharing in monozygotic twins but agreed with sharing between unrelated individuals. Because the same donors could not be followed over many years, conclusions were based on cross-sectional statistical analysis.

Every donor was a healthy Caucasian. Three pairs of female monozygotic twins, all aged about 18 to 29 years, made up the twin cohort. Positive isolation kits from Invitrogen were used to isolate the CD4+ and CD8+ T cell populations. About this clonotype: Its antigen specificity is not known. Per-base quality was not reported, and no clone a single base away is much larger than it.

V is trimmed back by 7 bases and J by 3 bases, and the junction contains 2 bases that no gene match accounts for. CDR3 length: 13 amino acids, cysteine to phenylalanine. Only the CDR3 part of the read is kept: 39 bases, read in frame from the first base. CDR1 is given as SGHRS and CDR2 as YFSETQ, both from the germline V gene. To prepare the library, 5' RACE was applied. The sample was run on an Illumina HiSeq 2000. A universal primer binding site was introduced by template switching, and a unique molecular identifier was present in the final cDNA, enabling accurate counting of TCR cDNA molecules. Specific primers in the conserved constant-segment region were used to synthesize first-strand cDNA for the TCR alpha and beta chains. Each cDNA library was double barcoded, with a SMART-Mk sample barcode plus Illumina barcodes, to control for contamination. TruSeq adapter sequences, together with Illumina sample barcodes, were added in two successive PCR steps. The Illumina HiSeq platform was used with custom primers to sequence TCR alpha and beta cDNA libraries. Turning to the authors' computational methods: Unique molecular identifiers were extracted from raw reads with MiGEC, and CDR3 positions were determined with MiXCR. For each individual, recombination models were inferred using an EM algorithm with the repgenHMM and IGoR tools. Shared clonotype analysis was performed with the tcR package in R, normalizing sharing by the product of cloneset sizes. Out-of-frame nonproductive sequences were analyzed to study raw recombination free of thymic and clonal selection effects. The public reads were quality trimmed at Q25 with fastp and then assembled into clones with MiXCR by TCRdb, keeping productive beta chains. Here each entry gathers all rows of one CDR3 protein and keeps the most common genes and DNA. The V and J calls and clone size are TCRdb's, not the authors'. Here the sample has about 520,000 distinct CDR3 sequences; roughly a fifth occur a single time. The ten largest clones take up 0.75% to 0.95% of the sample.

These data were likewise used in another study, on T cells expressing NK-cell markers. Looking at the second paper: TCR beta-chain repertoires were profiled in sorted CD3+CD56+NKG2C+, CD3+CD56+NKG2C- and CD3+CD56-NKG2C+ T-cell subsets from about 8 donors. Among the eight sequenced donors, only one was HCMV-seronegative, while the other seven were HCMV-seropositive. To restrict sorting to alphabetaTCR-expressing T cells, an anti-gammadeltaTCR antibody was added in several experiments. In more than five donors, the dominant CD3+CD56+NKG2C+ clonotypes were found to rank among the top 10 CD8+ clonotypes and to make up about 1.0-7.5% of CD8+ T cells. Those dominant clonotypes were again the most abundant among CD3+CD56-NKG2C+ cells in a few donors, at about 28.3-65%. It remained unclear whether the expanded NKG2C-expressing T cell clones were specific for HCMV antigens. The eight sequenced donors were randomly selected healthy volunteers, three men and five women. HCMV-specific IgG was detected in serum with a commercial ELISA kit to determine HCMV serostatus. MIGEC was used to demultiplex reads and group the reads by UMI, and MiTCR was used to assemble and quantify clonotypes. To remove erroneous sequences, TCR cDNA sequences were retained only when supported by two or more reads. The tcR package was used for downstream repertoire analysis, and clonotypes were matched between fractions using CDR3 nucleotide sequence together with V segment. Antigen specificity was annotated against VDJdb with VDJmatch, allowing one amino acid substitution in CDR3.

Here the chain combines TRBV5-1 and TRBJ2-2, and 8 junctional nucleotides match TRBD1. Sequencing was done on a sample of CD4+ T cells sorted from blood. This clonotype was obtained from a woman between 18 and 29 years old in good health. CDR3 loop: CASYRGDTGELFF. At the DNA level, the sequence is TGCGCCAGCTACAGGGGGGACACCGGGGAGCTGTTTTTT.